This TCR beta chain was obtained from a study of OX40 agonist ivuxolimab in advanced cancers. Turning to the study itself: Every 2 weeks, ivuxolimab was infused into the patients intravenously at between 0.01 and 10 mg/kg. Having had anti-PD-1, anti-PD-L1 or anti-CTLA-4 therapy before was allowed, and approximately 40% had some.

Broader study findings: In CD8+ T cells, expanded clones were on average more numerous than in CD4+.

About this clone itself: Its cognate antigen is unknown.

Germline V gives CDR1 LNHNV, CDR2 YYDKDF (reference sequence). CDR3 length equals 14 residues. With 8 bases removed from V and 0 bases from J, the gap between germline ends came to 12 bases. TCRdb's copy holds only in-frame clones and misses some; the assay was immunoSEQ multiplex PCR. The sample carries tens of thousands of clones, around nine tenths recorded once. The TCR originated in an adult with an advanced solid tumor such as melanoma, head and neck, liver or kidney cancer. This sample comprised CD4+ or CD8+ T cells sorted from blood, obtained in a trial of the OX40 agonist ivuxolimab. The V call is TRBV15, the J call TRBJ2-3; D remains unclear. CDR3 protein: CATCDPSSTDTQYF. The CDR3 nucleotides read TGTGCCACCTGTGACCCATCTAGCACAGATACGCAGTATTTT. Using reference TRBV15 and TRBJ2-3 for the parts outside the CDR3, the full variable domain is DAMVIQNPRYQVTQFGKPVTLSCSQTLNHNVMYWYQQKSSQAPKLLFHYYDKDFNNEADTPDNFQSRRPNTSFCFLDIRSPGLGDTAMYLCATCDPSSTDTQYFGPGTRLTVL.